This T cell receptor beta chain derives from a study of control samples from healthy donors and cancer patients. The table came from immunoSEQ multiplex PCR; TCRdb's copy has only in-frame clones and leaves some out. Among some 150,000 clones listed, 96% were seen once. The CDR3 runs 14 residues. The V segment lost 3 bases and the J segment 7 bases; nucleotides outside the gene matches: 5. From germline, CDR1 is LNHDA and CDR2 SQIVND (reference sequence). The sequenced material came from blood. The chain recombines TRBV19 with TRBJ2-2; TRBD1 matches at 7 bases. The TCR sequence derives from a woman younger than 45 in good health. The CDR3 sequence: CASSIRQGLGELFF. In DNA, the CDR3 is TGTGCCAGTAGTATCCGACAGGGTCTCGGGGAGCTGTTTTTT.